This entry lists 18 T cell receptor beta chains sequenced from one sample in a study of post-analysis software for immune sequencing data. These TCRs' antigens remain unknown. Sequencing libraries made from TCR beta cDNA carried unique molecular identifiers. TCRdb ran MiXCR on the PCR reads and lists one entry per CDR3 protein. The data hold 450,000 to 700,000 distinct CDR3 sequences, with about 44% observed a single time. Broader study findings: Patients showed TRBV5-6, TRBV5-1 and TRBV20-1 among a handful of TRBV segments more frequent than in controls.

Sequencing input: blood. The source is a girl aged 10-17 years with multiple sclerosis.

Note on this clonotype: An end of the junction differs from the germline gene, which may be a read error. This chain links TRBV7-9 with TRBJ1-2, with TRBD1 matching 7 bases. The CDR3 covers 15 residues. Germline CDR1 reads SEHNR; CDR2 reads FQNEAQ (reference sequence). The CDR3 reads CATSYETGKNYGYTF. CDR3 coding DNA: TGTGCCACCAGCTATGAGACAGGGAAGAACTATGGCTACACCTTC.

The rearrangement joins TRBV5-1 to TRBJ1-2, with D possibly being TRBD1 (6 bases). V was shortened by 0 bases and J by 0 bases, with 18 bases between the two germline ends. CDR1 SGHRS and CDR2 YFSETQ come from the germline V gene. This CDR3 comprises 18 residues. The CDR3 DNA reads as TGCGCCAGCAGCTTGGAGGGGGGCGTTCCGCAAACTAACTATGGCTACACCTTC. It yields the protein CASSLEGGVPQTNYGYTF.

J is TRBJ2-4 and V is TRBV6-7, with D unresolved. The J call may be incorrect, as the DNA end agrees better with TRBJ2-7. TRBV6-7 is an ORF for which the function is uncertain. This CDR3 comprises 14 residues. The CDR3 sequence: CASSSPLVPNEQYF. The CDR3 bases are TGTGCCAGCAGTTCGCCTCTAGTCCCCAACGAGCAGTACTTC.

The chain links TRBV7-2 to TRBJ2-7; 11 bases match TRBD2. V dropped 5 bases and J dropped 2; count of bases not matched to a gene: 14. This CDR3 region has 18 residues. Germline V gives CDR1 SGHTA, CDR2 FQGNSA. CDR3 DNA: TGTGCCAGCAGCCCCAGCGGTCGGCTAGCGGGAGGTGCCTACGAGCAGTACTTC. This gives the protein CASSPSGRLAGGAYEQYF.

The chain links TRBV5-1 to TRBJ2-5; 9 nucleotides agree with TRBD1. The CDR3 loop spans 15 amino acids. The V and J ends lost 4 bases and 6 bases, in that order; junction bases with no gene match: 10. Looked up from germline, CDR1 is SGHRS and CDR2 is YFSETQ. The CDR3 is CASSEELTGGKTQYF. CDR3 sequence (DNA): TGCGCCAGCAGCGAGGAATTGACAGGGGGTAAGACCCAGTACTTC.

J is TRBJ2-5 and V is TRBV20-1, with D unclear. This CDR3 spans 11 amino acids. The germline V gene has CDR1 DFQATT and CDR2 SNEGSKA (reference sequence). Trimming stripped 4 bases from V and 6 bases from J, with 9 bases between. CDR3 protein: CSANAGQTQYF. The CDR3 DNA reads TGCAGTGCTAATGCAGGACAGACCCAGTACTTC.

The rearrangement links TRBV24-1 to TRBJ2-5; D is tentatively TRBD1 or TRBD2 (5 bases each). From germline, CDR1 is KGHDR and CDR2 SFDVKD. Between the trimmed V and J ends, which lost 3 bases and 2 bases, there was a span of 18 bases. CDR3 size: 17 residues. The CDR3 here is CATSDGGRGSRQETQYF. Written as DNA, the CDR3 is TGTGCCACCAGTGATGGGGGACGGGGATCACGTCAAGAGACCCAGTACTTC.

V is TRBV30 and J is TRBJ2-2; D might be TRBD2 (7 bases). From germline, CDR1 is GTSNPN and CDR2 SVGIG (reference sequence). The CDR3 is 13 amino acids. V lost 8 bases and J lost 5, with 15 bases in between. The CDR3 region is CAQGGVETGELFF. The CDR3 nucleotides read TGTGCCCAAGGGGGGGTTGAGACCGGGGAGCTGTTTTTT.

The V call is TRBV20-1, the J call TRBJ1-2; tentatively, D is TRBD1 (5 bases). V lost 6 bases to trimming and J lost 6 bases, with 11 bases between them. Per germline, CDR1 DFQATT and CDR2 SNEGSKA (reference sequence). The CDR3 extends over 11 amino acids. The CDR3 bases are TGCAGTGCAAGGGACGGCCATGGCTACACCTTC. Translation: CSARDGHGYTF.

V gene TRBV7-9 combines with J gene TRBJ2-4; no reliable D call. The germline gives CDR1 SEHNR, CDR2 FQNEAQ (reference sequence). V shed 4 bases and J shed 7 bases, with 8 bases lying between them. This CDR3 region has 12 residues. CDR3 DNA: TGTGCCAGCAGCTACCATAGGAACATTCAGTACTTC. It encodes CASSYHRNIQYF.

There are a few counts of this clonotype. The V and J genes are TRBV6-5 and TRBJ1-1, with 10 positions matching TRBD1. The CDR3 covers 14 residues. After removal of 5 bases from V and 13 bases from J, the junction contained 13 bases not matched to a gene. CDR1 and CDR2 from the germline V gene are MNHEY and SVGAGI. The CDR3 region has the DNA TGTGCCAGCAGTCTTCAGCGGACAGGGGGATTAGGTTTCTTT. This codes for CASSLQRTGGLGFF.

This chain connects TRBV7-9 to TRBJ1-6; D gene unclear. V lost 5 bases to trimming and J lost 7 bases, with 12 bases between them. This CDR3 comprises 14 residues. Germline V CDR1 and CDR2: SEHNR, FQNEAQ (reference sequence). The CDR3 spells CASSPGSSNSPLHF. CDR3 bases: TGTGCCAGCAGCCCCGGATCCTCGAATTCACCCCTCCACTTT.

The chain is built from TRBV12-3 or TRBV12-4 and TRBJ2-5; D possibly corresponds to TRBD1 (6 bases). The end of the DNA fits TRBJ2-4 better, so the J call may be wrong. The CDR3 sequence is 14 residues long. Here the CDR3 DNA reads TGTGCCAGCAGTTTTCGGGGACAAAGGAACATTCAGTACTTC. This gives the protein CASSFRGQRNIQYF.

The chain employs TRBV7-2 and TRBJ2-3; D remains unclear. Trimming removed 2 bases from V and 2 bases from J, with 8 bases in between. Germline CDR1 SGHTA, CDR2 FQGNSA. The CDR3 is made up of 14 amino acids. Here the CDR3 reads CASSLLGPTDTQYF. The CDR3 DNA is TGTGCCAGCAGCTTACTCGGCCCCACAGATACGCAGTATTTT.

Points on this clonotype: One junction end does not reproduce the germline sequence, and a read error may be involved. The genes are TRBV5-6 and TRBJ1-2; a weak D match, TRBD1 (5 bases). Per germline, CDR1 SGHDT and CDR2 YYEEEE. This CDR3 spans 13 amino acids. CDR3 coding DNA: TGTGCCAGCAGGTTGGCGGGGGTCTATGGCTACACCTTC. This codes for CASRLAGVYGYTF.

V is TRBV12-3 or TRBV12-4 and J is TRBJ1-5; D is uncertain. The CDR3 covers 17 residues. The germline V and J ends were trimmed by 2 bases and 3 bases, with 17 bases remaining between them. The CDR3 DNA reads TGTGCCAGCAGTTTAACATTCGGAGGGAACTACAATCAGCCCCAGCATTTT. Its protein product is CASSLTFGGNYNQPQHF.

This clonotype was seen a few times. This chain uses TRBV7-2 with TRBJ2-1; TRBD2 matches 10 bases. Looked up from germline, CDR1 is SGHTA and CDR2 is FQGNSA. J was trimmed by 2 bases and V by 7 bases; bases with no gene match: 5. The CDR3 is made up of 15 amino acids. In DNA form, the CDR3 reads TGTGCCAGCACCTCGGGACTAGCGACCTACAATGAGCAGTTCTTC. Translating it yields CASTSGLATYNEQFF.

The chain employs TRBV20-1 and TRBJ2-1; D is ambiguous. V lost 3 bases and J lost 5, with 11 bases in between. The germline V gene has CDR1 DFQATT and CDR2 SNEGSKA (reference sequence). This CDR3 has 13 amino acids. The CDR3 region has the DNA TGCAGTGCTAGGGTGGGCCGGGACAATGAGCAGTTCTTC. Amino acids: CSARVGRDNEQFF.